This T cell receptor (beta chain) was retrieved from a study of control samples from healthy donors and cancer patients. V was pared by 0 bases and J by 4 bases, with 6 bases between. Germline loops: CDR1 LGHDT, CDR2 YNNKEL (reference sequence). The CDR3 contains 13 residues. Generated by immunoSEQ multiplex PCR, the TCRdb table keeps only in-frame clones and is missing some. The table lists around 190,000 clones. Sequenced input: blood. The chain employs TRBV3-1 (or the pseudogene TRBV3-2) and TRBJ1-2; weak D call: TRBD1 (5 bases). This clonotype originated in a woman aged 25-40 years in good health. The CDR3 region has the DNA TGTGCCAGCAGCCAAGAGACAGCCTATGGCTACACCTTC. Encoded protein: CASSQETAYGYTF.